A single sample gave rise to the 15 T cell receptor beta chains below, sequenced in a study of blood T cells in healthy people across ages. The second PCR ran about 6 to 11 cycles with a sample-barcoded 5' primer and J-beta primers. Via MiXCR, TCRdb re-called the 5' RACE reads, giving one row per CDR3 protein. The sample includes 800,000 to 1,300,000 distinct CDR3 sequences, approximately 25% of them seen just once. This same sample was also taken into another study, of T cells of mothers and their children.

Sequencing used blood. Receptors originate from a girl aged 2 to 9 in good health.

The V call is TRBV13, the J call TRBJ2-5; D is uncertain. Looked up from germline, CDR1 is PRHDT and CDR2 is FYEKMQ (reference sequence). The CDR3 loop spans 15 amino acids. V gave up 1 base and J gave up 2 bases, with 11 bases separating them. CDR3 sequence (DNA): TGTGCCAGCAGCTTAGAGAACTCATATCAAGAGACCCAGTACTTC. This encodes CASSLENSYQETQYF.

The chain combines TRBV12-3 or TRBV12-4 with TRBJ2-3; no reliable D call. The CDR3 spans 14 residues. Trimming removed 5 bases at V and 4 bases at J, with 13 bases between. The CDR3 bases are TGTGCCAGCAGTGTAAGAAACAGAGCAGATACGCAGTATTTT. It specifies CASSVRNRADTQYF.

This clonotype was detected a few times. The rearrangement joins TRBV5-5 to TRBJ1-5, with D possibly being TRBD1 (6 bases). The CDR3 covers 16 residues. Germline V lookup: CDR1 SGHKS, CDR2 YYEKEE (reference sequence). Trimming pared 2 bases from V and 4 bases from J, leaving 16 bases between. DNA for the CDR3: TGTGCCAGCAGCTTTTCGGGCTTCCAGGGGAATCAGCCCCAGCATTTT. Amino acids: CASSFSGFQGNQPQHF.

The V and J genes are TRBV7-9 and TRBJ2-1; TRBD2 matches at 8 bases. Trimming cost V 5 bases and J 6 bases; bases outside gene matches: 12. Germline CDR1 reads SEHNR; CDR2 reads FQNEAQ (reference sequence). The CDR3 has 16 amino acids. The CDR3 loop is CASSQKAGDVGNEQFF. The DNA of the CDR3 is TGTGCCAGCAGCCAGAAAGCGGGAGACGTTGGCAATGAGCAGTTCTTC.

The V call is TRBV5-5, the J call TRBJ1-6; no reliable D call. Germline assignment: CDR1 SGHKS and CDR2 YYEKEE (reference sequence). The CDR3 spans 15 residues. Trimming removed 0 bases from V and 1 base from J, with 5 bases in between. The CDR3 spells CASSLGESYNSPLHF. The CDR3 DNA follows: TGTGCCAGCAGCTTGGGGGAATCCTATAATTCACCCCTCCACTTT. Full variable domain (rest looked up from reference TRBV5-5 and TRBJ1-6): DAGVTQSPTHLIKTRGQQVTLRCSPISGHKSVSWYQQVLGQGPQFIFQYYEKEERGRGNFPDRFSARQFPNYSSELNVNALLLGDSALYLCASSLGESYNSPLHFGNGTRLTVT.

The table lists this clonotype with a few counts. The V and J genes are TRBV6-5 and TRBJ2-1, with a weak D call TRBD2 (5 bases). The CDR3 spans 13 residues. The germline V gene has CDR1 MNHEY and CDR2 SVGAGI. V lost 5 bases, J lost 5 bases, and 10 bases lay in between. The CDR3 coding sequence is TGTGCCAGCAGTCAAGAGGGTCACAATGAGCAGTTCTTC. It specifies CASSQEGHNEQFF.

This clonotype turned up a few times. The J gene is TRBJ2-5, the V gene TRBV6-5, with D possibly being TRBD1 (5 bases). This CDR3 is 17 amino acids long. V lost 0 bases and J 5 bases, leaving 19 bases between the germline ends. Looked up from germline, CDR1 is MNHEY and CDR2 is SVGAGI. The CDR3: CASSYSAWGAPWETQYF. In DNA form, the CDR3 reads TGTGCCAGCAGTTACTCGGCATGGGGCGCGCCGTGGGAGACCCAGTACTTC.

Only a few counts were recorded for this clonotype. The J gene is TRBJ1-1, the V gene TRBV20-1, with D hard to call. The length of the CDR3 is 12 residues. The ends were cut back, 4 bases at V and 4 bases at J, with 10 bases in the middle. Germline V lookup: CDR1 DFQATT, CDR2 SNEGSKA (reference sequence). The CDR3 region has the DNA TGCAGTGCTACCCCGGGGTCCACTGAAGCTTTCTTT. Its translation: CSATPGSTEAFF.

The chain couples TRBV9 to TRBJ1-6; D is unresolved. The germline gives CDR1 SGDLS, CDR2 YYNGEE. V lost 2 bases and J lost 6, with 9 bases in between. The CDR3 contains 14 residues. CDR3 coding DNA: TGTGCCAGCAGCGTGCAGCCCTTTAATTCACCCCTCCACTTT. Translation gives CASSVQPFNSPLHF.

The chain is built from TRBV6-2 or TRBV6-3 and TRBJ2-1; D is uncertain. The germline V and J ends were trimmed by 6 bases and 6 bases, with 12 bases remaining between them. The germline CDR1 and CDR2 sequences are MNHEY and SVGEGT. The CDR3 runs 13 residues. The DNA of the CDR3 is TGTGCCAGCAGCTTTCTTGATCCCAATGAGCAGTTCTTC. Its protein product is CASSFLDPNEQFF.

The chain employs TRBV2 and TRBJ2-4; D perhaps matches TRBD2 (6 bases). Germline lookup yields CDR1 SNHLY and CDR2 FYNNEI. The CDR3 length is 14 residues. Trimming pared 10 bases from V and 0 bases from J, leaving 13 bases between. The CDR3 DNA sequence: TGTGCCACAACCTCCGGGAGAGCCAAAAACATTCAGTACTTC. Translating it yields CATTSGRAKNIQYF.

This clonotype was detected a few times. The chain uses TRBV9 and TRBJ2-1; the D is unclear. Looked up from germline, CDR1 is SGDLS and CDR2 is YYNGEE. Trimming cost V 4 bases and J 8 bases, with 16 bases left between them. CDR3 length equals 14 residues. CDR3 residues: CASSLYLTSDEQFF. As DNA, the CDR3 is TGTGCCAGCAGCCTTTACCTGACGAGCGATGAGCAGTTCTTC.

V gene TRBV10-3 combines with J gene TRBJ2-7, with 10 bases fitting TRBD2. The CDR3 extends over 14 amino acids. The J segment lost 3 bases and the V segment lost 6 bases, leaving 5 bases of the junction unmatched. In germline, CDR1 is ENHRY, CDR2 SYGVKD. CDR3 region: CAISPSGSGYEQYF. DNA of the CDR3: TGTGCCATCAGCCCTAGCGGGAGTGGCTACGAGCAGTACTTC.

This clonotype was detected a few times. The rearrangement links TRBV25-1 to TRBJ2-2; no reliable D call. The ends were cut back, 7 bases at V and 3 bases at J, with 6 bases in the middle. The germline V gene has CDR1 MGHDK and CDR2 SYGVNS. The CDR3 totals 12 residues. The DNA for the CDR3 is TGTGCCAGCACCAGATACACCGGGGAGCTGTTTTTT. Residues: CASTRYTGELFF.

This sequence joins TRBV12-3 or TRBV12-4 and TRBJ2-1, with D tentatively TRBD2 (5 bases). The germline V and J ends were trimmed by 6 bases and 6 bases, with 15 bases remaining between them. The CDR3 is made up of 14 amino acids. For the CDR3, the DNA is TGTGCCAGCAGCCTGGACTCTGTCACCAATGAGCAGTTCTTC. As protein: CASSLDSVTNEQFF.